This paragraph covers one T cell receptor (beta chain) sequence. What it recognizes is unknown. The sample originates from a study of cytomegalovirus exposure and HLA in healthy donors. About the research overall: About 77 million unique TCRs from HLA-typed donors made up an early data release.

13 Jbeta primers and 60 Vbeta primers were used for the PCR. The method was immunoSEQ multiplex PCR; TCRdb's version includes in-frame clones alone and lacks a portion of them. This table holds fewer than 250,000 clones, about 84% found once. Trimming cost V 7 bases and J 8 bases; bases outside gene matches: 15. The CDR3 is 17 residues long. Germline V CDR1 and CDR2: SGHAT, FQNNGV. Study-level results: The number of N-insertions in an Asian-associated ancestry cluster was reportedly below the approximately 700-donor mean in a later analysis. In vitro data verified a few CMV-associated chains as specific for CMV antigens. The authors enumerated 180 or so TCR beta chains as linked to cytomegalovirus.

The chain employs TRBV11-2 and TRBJ2-1; 12 bases agree with TRBD2. Sequencing input: PBMCs. This TCR was recovered from a woman in her 30s in good health and CMV-seropositive. The CDR3 region has the DNA TGTGCCAGCACCGATCCCACACTAGCGGGGGGAAGGGATGAGCAGTTCTTC. Residues: CASTDPTLAGGRDEQFF.